A single sample is the source of the 10 T cell receptor beta chains below, sequenced in a study of OX40 agonist ivuxolimab in advanced cancers. Sequenced by immunoSEQ multiplex PCR; TCRdb stores in-frame clones only, minus some. This sample yields approximately 81,000 clones, of which approximately 94% are seen a single time; 14% belongs to the top ten. This specimen consisted of CD4+ or CD8+ T cells sorted from blood, obtained in a trial of the OX40 agonist ivuxolimab. The receptors come from an adult with an advanced solid tumor such as melanoma, head and neck, liver or kidney cancer.

The J gene is TRBJ1-2, the V gene TRBV7-9; 7 nucleotides match TRBD1. With 7 bases clipped from V and 13 bases from J, the junction kept 12 bases outside the gene matches. The CDR3 is made up of 12 amino acids. CDR1 is SEHNR, CDR2 FQNEAQ, per germline (reference sequence). In DNA form, the CDR3 reads TGTGCCAGCACCGCCGAGGGACAGCCGCGCACCTTC. This translates into CASTAEGQPRTF.

The V gene is TRBV7-9, the J gene TRBJ2-7; 7 nucleotides align to TRBD2. J was trimmed by 3 bases and V by 1 base; bases with no gene match: 0. The CDR3 covers 13 residues. The germline V gene encodes CDR1 SEHNR and CDR2 FQNEAQ (reference sequence). DNA of the CDR3: TGTGCCAGCAGCTTAGGGGACTACTACGAGCAGTACTTC. Amino acid sequence: CASSLGDYYEQYF.

The chain combines TRBV4-1 with TRBJ2-5; 11 bases are shared with TRBD2. Germline assignment: CDR1 MGHRA and CDR2 YSYEKL. The CDR3 sequence is 16 residues long. The V segment lost 4 bases and the J segment 5 bases; nucleotides outside the gene matches: 9. CDR3 amino acids: CASSLTLAGGGETQYF. CDR3 sequence (DNA): TGCGCCAGCAGCCTTACCCTAGCGGGGGGAGGGGAGACCCAGTACTTC.

The gene calls are TRBV15 and TRBJ2-3; 8 positions match TRBD2. The CDR3 is 16 amino acids. Per the germline V gene, CDR1 is LNHNV and CDR2 is YYDKDF (reference sequence). Unmatched junction bases numbered 13, after V lost 5 bases and J lost 6 bases. The chain's CDR3 is CATSLRHGRAWDTQYF. CDR3 DNA sequence: TGTGCCACCAGCCTACGGCACGGGAGGGCCTGGGATACGCAGTATTTT.

This clone was picked up a small number of times. This chain links TRBV14 with TRBJ1-1, with unresolved D. The germline gives CDR1 SGHDN, CDR2 FVKESK. The CDR3 sequence is 12 residues long. The V end lost 4 bases, the J end lost 5 bases, and 8 bases lay between the germline ends. The CDR3 nucleotides read TGTGCCAGCAGCCTAGGGCGGACTGAAGCTTTCTTT. Protein product: CASSLGRTEAFF.

The genes are TRBV5-1 and TRBJ1-2, with 7 nucleotides matching TRBD1. CDR1 SGHRS and CDR2 YFSETQ come from the germline V gene. The CDR3 has 19 residues. After removal of 4 bases from V and 0 bases from J, the junction contained 18 bases not matched to a gene. CDR3 in amino acids: CASSAGQSYSSLANYGYTF. In DNA, the CDR3 is TGCGCCAGCAGCGCGGGACAGTCCTATAGCTCGTTAGCTAACTATGGCTACACCTTC.

This clone was counted a single time. The chain carries TRBV10-1 and TRBJ2-7; 11 nucleotides line up with TRBD1. The CDR3 contains 15 residues. CDR1 WNHNN and CDR2 SYGVQD come from the germline V gene (reference sequence). J lost 5 bases, V lost 6 bases, and 9 bases had no gene match. CDR3 coding DNA: TGCGCCAGCAGCCCCGGACAGGGGGCTCTCGACGAGCAGTACTTC. Its translation is CASSPGQGALDEQYF.

This chain uses TRBV13 with TRBJ2-7, with 10 bases identical to TRBD2. Germline trimming cut 2 bases from V and 3 bases from J; bases unmatched to any gene: 4. Looked up from germline, CDR1 is PRHDT and CDR2 is FYEKMQ (reference sequence). The CDR3 is 15 amino acids. CDR3 nucleotides: TGTGCCAGCAGCTTAATAGCGGGAGGCCTCTACGAGCAGTACTTC. It specifies CASSLIAGGLYEQYF.

The chain carries TRBV6-5 and TRBJ2-1; the match to TRBD1 covers 7 bases. CDR1 and CDR2 from the germline V gene are MNHEY and SVGAGI. Losses at the gene ends were 0 bases for V and 5 bases for J; bases not matched to a gene: 4. The CDR3 sequence is 15 residues long. Here the CDR3 reads CASSYSAGTDNEQFF. The CDR3 DNA is TGTGCCAGCAGTTACTCTGCAGGGACAGACAATGAGCAGTTCTTC.

V is TRBV11-2 and J is TRBJ1-5; D remains unclear. The V end was cut by 5 bases, the J end by 1 base, with 12 bases between. CDR1 and CDR2 (germline): SGHAT, FQNNGV. This CDR3 comprises 15 residues. CDR3 loop: CASSDLAGSNQPQHF. The CDR3 nucleotides read TGTGCCAGCAGCGATCTGGCGGGGAGCAATCAGCCCCAGCATTTT.